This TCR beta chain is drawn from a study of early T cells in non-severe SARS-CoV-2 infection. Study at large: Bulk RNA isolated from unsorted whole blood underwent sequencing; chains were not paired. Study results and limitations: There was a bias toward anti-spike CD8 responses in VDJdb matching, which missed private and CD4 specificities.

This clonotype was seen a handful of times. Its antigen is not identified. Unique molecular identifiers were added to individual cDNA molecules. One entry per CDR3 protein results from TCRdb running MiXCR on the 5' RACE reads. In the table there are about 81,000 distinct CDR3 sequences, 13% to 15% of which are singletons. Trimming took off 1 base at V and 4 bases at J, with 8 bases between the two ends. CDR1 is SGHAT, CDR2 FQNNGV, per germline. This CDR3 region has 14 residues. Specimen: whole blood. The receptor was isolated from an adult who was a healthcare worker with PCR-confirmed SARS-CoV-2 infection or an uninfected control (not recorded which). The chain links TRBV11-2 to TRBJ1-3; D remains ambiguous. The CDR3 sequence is CASSLGGRGNTIYF. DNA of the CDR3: TGTGCCAGCAGCTTAGGTGGCAGAGGAAACACCATATATTTT.